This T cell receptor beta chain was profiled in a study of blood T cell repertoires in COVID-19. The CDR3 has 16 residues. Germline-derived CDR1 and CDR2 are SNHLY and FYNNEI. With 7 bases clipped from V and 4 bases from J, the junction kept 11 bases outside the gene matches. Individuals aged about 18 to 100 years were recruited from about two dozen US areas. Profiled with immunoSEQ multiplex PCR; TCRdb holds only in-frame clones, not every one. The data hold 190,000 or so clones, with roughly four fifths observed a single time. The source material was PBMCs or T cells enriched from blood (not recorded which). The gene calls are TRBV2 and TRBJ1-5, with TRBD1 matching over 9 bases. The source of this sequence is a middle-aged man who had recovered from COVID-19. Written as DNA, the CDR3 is TGTGCCAGCAAGTTTAGTCGGGACAGGGTTAATCAGCCCCAGCATTTT. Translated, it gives CASKFSRDRVNQPQHF.